The clone carrying this TCR beta chain has more than one count but fewer than ten. Its antigen is as yet unknown. The PCR ran on 60 Vbeta and 13 Jbeta primers. Here immunoSEQ multiplex PCR was the method, and the copy in TCRdb shows in-frame clones only, minus some. The table has about 87,000 clones, about 68% seen once. These data belong to a study of cytomegalovirus exposure and HLA in healthy donors. Study findings and constraints: High specificity and sensitivity for cytomegalovirus status were reported for the classifier. In a later analysis, a missense DCLRE1C variant was linked to TCR beta V- and J-gene trimming. Presence/absence analyses assumed roughly uniform sequencing depth across donors, which may not hold.

Healthy bone marrow donors formed the donor group. This CDR3 contains 11 residues. V was shortened by 8 bases and J by 5 bases, with 10 bases between the two germline ends. The V gene's germline CDR1 is SEHNR and CDR2 FQNEAQ (reference sequence). The chain joins TRBV7-9 to TRBJ2-7, with D tentatively TRBD1 (6 bases). The specimen was PBMCs. The sequence came from a man aged 25 to 40 in good health and CMV-seropositive. CDR3 sequence (DNA): TGTGCCAGCTCCAACAGGGACGAGCAGTACTTC. It yields the protein CASSNRDEQYF.